This T cell receptor (beta chain) came from a study of vaccination effects on CD4 cells after COVID-19. Germline loops: CDR1 KGHDR, CDR2 SFDVKD. CDR3 length: 15 amino acids. V shed 3 bases and J 3 bases; nucleotides not matched to a gene: 3. Sequencing followed a ViraFEST assay step that expanded antigen-specific CD4+ T cells with viral peptide pools. After more than 8 days in culture, the CD4+ T cells were isolated. Testing of the vaccine recipients showed negative nucleocapsid antibodies and no prior SARS-CoV-2 infection. A few million PBMC per well received about 9.6 IU/ml IL-2 and around 9.8 ug/ml peptides in culture. Researchers swapped half the medium for IL-2 medium on both days 3 and 7. Regarding the study as a whole: The study found marked clonal contraction of infection- and vaccine-induced clones late after vaccination.

A word on this clone: Its antigen is unidentified.

Only in-frame clones appear in the TCRdb table, and some are missing; sequencing was by immunoSEQ multiplex PCR. The table has 70,000 or so clones, 78% seen once. This TCR was recovered from a human donor who received a COVID-19 vaccine. Sample: CD4+ T cells from PBMCs cultured with SARS-CoV-2 spike peptides, taken before COVID-19 vaccination. The rearrangement uses TRBV24-1 and TRBJ2-5; TRBD2 agrees at 10 bases. CDR3: CATSDPSGSKETQYF. CDR3 DNA sequence: TGTGCCACCAGTGATCCTAGCGGGAGTAAAGAGACCCAGTACTTC.